This T cell receptor (beta chain) was profiled in a study of control samples from healthy donors and cancer patients. Assay: immunoSEQ multiplex PCR; the TCRdb copy retains only in-frame clones and omits some. The sample yields some 140,000 clones, about nine tenths seen once. The sample taken for sequencing was PBMCs. The receptor was isolated from a man in his fifties or sixties with head and neck cancer.

CDR3 DNA: TGTGCCAGCAGTTTAATGTCTAGCGGGAGCTCCTACGAGCAGTACTTC. Translation: CASSLMSSGSSYEQYF. The chain is built from TRBV27 and TRBJ2-7; TRBD2 aligns across 10 bases. The CDR3 has 16 residues. V shed 2 bases, J shed 0 bases, and the junction held 4 bases outside the gene matches. Germline V gene lookup returns CDR1 MNHEY and CDR2 SMNVEV (reference sequence).